This T cell receptor (beta chain) came from a study of low-dose radiotherapy and immunotherapy resistance in tumors. Gene-specific TRAV and TRBV primers were used for first-strand cDNA, covering alpha and beta chains. TCRs were amplified for approximately 21 PCR cycles with a constant-region primer and V-primer adapter. TCRdb processed the reads anew with MiXCR; each CDR3 protein has one entry. The sample lists around 20,000 distinct CDR3 sequences; 74% were seen once. The CDR3 is made up of 15 amino acids. The V gene's germline CDR1 is LGHNA and CDR2 YNFKEQ. V was clipped by 4 bases and J by 1 base; unmatched bases: 5.

The V call is TRBV4-2, the J call TRBJ2-3; 7 bases match TRBD1. The sequence was obtained from a human donor with advanced metastatic prostate, ovarian, gallbladder or colorectal cancer (not recorded which). This table probably holds off-target reads from a library built for another chain. DNA of the CDR3: TGTGCCAGCAGCCGAGACAGGGAAGGCACAGATACGCAGTATTTT. This encodes CASSRDREGTDTQYF.